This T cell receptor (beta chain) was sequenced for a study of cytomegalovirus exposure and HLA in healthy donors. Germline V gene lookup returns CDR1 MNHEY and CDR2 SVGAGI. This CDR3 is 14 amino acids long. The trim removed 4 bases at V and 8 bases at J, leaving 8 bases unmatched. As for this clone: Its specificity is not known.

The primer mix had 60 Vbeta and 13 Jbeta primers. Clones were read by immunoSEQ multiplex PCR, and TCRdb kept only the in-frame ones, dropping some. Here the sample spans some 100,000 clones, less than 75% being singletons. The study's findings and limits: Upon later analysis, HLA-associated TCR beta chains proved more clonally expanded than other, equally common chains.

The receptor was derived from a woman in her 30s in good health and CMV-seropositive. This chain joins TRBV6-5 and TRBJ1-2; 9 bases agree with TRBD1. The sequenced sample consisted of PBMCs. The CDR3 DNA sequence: TGTGCCAGCAGTTTCTCGGGACAGGGTGGAGGCTACACCTTC. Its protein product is CASSFSGQGGGYTF.